This T cell receptor (beta chain) was profiled in a study of cytomegalovirus exposure and HLA in healthy donors. Whole-study context: Some 85 million unique TCRs from HLA-typed donors were held in an early data release. Whole-study findings and limits: Likely technical artifact: a cluster of highly shared sequence variants. Earlier findings revealed that most TCR beta V segments proved productive either about 87% or about 30% of the time. On later analysis, the bulk of CMV-associated TCR beta chains appeared to be HLA-restricted.

Primers for the PCR totalled 60 Vbeta and 13 Jbeta. Method: immunoSEQ multiplex PCR; TCRdb's copy keeps in-frame clones and lacks some. The sample has about 110,000 clones, 60% to 85% seen once. V lost 1 base to trimming and J lost 1 base, with 14 bases between them. There are 16 residues in the CDR3. CDR1 is SGHTA and CDR2 is FQGTGA in the germline V gene. Notes on this clone: Its target is unknown.

This clonotype originated in a young woman in good health and CMV-seronegative. The sequenced sample consisted of PBMCs. This rearrangement joins TRBV7-3 to TRBJ2-7; possible D gene TRBD1, 5 bases. CDR3 sequence reads: CASSLNTPAGSYEQYF. The CDR3 DNA reads TGTGCCAGCAGCTTAAACACTCCCGCAGGGTCCTACGAGCAGTACTTC.